The T cell receptor beta chain described here comes from a study of blood T cell repertoires in COVID-19. Study-wide context: Spain, Italy and the United States supplied samples that represented acute and convalescent COVID-19.

The assay was immunoSEQ multiplex PCR, and TCRdb's table has in-frame clones only and misses some. The table records hundreds of thousands of clones, 70% to 90% of them present only once. The CDR3 runs to 11 residues. Between the trimmed V and J ends, which lost 6 bases and 6 bases, there was a span of 5 bases. Participants spanned ages about 18 to 100 years and resided in about two dozen US areas. Grouping used clinical history reported by participants in a survey and questionnaire. The sequencing input was PBMCs or T cells enriched from blood (not recorded which). The sequence was obtained from a woman under 30 with acute COVID-19. The genes are TRBV12-3 or TRBV12-4 and TRBJ1-4; D gene uncertain. The CDR3, as DNA: TGTGCCAGCAGCCCCTATGAAAAACTGTTTTTT. Its protein product is CASSPYEKLFF.